Sequencing of this T cell receptor beta chain was carried out in a study of cytotoxic CD8 clonotypes in ibrutinib-treated CLL. Germline-derived CDR1 and CDR2 are MNHEY and SMNVEV (reference sequence). Trimming removed 0 bases from V and 1 base from J, with 14 bases in between. The CDR3 covers 17 residues. TCRdb keeps only in-frame clones here, not all; method: immunoSEQ multiplex PCR. The sample holds approximately 340,000 clones; 60% to 80% are singletons and the top ten take roughly 6.8%. This receptor was obtained from a human donor with chronic lymphocytic leukemia. Sequencing used PBMCs, obtained after 36 months of ibrutinib treatment. V usage is TRBV27 and J usage is TRBJ2-3; the D call may be TRBD1 or TRBD2 (5 bases each). The CDR3: CASSLSYEGRGTDTQYF. CDR3 nucleotides: TGTGCCAGCAGTTTATCGTACGAGGGGAGAGGCACAGATACGCAGTATTTT.